The entry that follows covers one TCR beta chain sequence. These data originate in a study of T cell changes during pregnancy in multiple sclerosis. Trimming took off 2 bases at V and 5 bases at J, with 12 bases between the two ends. The germline V gene encodes CDR1 SGHVS and CDR2 FNYEAQ. The CDR3 has 15 residues. TCRdb keeps only in-frame clones here, not all; method: immunoSEQ multiplex PCR. The sample holds roughly 39,000 clones, 90% seen once. The origin of this receptor is a female donor in good health, enrolled as a control in a pregnancy study. This chain joins TRBV7-6 and TRBJ2-2; a weak D match, TRBD1 (6 bases). This specimen was CD4+ T cells from peripheral blood mononuclear cells, taken in the first trimester of pregnancy. The CDR3 protein is CASSLRSGTTGELFF. The DNA of the CDR3 is TGTGCCAGCAGCTTACGCTCCGGGACAACCGGGGAGCTGTTTTTT.